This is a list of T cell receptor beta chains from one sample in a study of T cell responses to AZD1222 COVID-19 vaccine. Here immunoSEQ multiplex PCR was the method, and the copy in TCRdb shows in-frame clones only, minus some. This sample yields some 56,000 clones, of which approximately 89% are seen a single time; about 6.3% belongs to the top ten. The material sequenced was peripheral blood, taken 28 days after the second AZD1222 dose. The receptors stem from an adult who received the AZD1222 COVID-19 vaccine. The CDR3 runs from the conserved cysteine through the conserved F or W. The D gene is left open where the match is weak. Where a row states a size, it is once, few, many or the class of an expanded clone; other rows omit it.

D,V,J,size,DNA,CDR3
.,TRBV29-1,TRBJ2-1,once,TGCAGCGTTCTACAGGGTTCCTACAATGAGCAGTTCTTC,CSVLQGSYNEQFF
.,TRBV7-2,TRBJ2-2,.,TGTGCCAGCAGCCCACCACCTTTAGCGAACACCGGGGAGCTGTTTTTT,CASSPPPLANTGELFF
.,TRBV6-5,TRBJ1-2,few,TGTGCCACCAGGACACTTAGAAACTATGGCTACACCTTC,CATRTLRNYGYTF
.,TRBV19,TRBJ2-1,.,TGTGCCTGCGCTACCGGGACACTCTCCTACAATGAGCAGTTCTTC,CACATGTLSYNEQFF
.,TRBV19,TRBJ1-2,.,TGTGCCAGTATACCACAGGGAGATGGCTACACCTTC,CASIPQGDGYTF
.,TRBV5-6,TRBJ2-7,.,TGTGCCAGCAGCTTGGTGGGTAGCACATACTACGAGCAGTACTTC,CASSLVGSTYYEQYF
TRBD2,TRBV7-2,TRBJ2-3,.,TGTGCCAGCAGCTTAGGTTGGGTAGCGGGGGTCACAGATACGCAGTATTTT,CASSLGWVAGVTDTQYF
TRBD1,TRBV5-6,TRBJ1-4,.,TGTGCCAGCAGCACGGACAGGAGGGATGAAAAACTGTTTTTT,CASSTDRRDEKLFF
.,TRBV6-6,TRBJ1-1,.,TGTGCCAGCAGTTCTACTCGTTGGGGCTCCACTGAAGCTTTCTTT,CASSSTRWGSTEAFF
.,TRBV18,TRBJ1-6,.,TGTGCCAGCTCACCGGCCTCCACCTACAATTCACCCCTCCACTTT,CASSPASTYNSPLHF
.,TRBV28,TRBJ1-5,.,TGTGCCAGCAGTTTTACTGGGTTCAATCAGCCCCAGCATTTT,CASSFTGFNQPQHF
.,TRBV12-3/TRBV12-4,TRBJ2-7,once,TGTGCCAGCAGTTTCGAGCGCATCTACGAGCAGTACTTC,CASSFERIYEQYF